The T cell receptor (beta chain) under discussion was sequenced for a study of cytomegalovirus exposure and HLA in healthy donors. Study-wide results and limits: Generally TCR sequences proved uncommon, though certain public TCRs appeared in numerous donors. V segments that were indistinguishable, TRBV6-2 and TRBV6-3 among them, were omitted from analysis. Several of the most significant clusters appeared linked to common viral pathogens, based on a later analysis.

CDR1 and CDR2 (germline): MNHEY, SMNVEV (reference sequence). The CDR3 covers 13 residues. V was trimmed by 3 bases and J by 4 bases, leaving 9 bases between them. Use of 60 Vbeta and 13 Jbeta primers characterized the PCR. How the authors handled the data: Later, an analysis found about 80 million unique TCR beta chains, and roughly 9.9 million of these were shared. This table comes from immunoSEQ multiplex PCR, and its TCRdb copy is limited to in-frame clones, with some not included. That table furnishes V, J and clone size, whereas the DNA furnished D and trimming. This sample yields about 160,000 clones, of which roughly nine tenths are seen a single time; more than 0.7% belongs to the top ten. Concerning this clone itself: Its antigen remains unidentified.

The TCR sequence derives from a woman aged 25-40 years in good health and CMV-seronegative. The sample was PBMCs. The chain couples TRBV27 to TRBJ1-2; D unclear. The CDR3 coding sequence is TGTGCCAGCAGTTTGATAGGGAGCTATGGCTACACCTTC. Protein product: CASSLIGSYGYTF.